The 21 T cell receptor beta chains given below trace back to one sample, sequenced in a study of shared clonotypes between healthy human individuals. Generated by immunoSEQ multiplex PCR, the TCRdb table keeps only in-frame clones and is missing some. The sample yields about 1.1 million clones, 60% to 85% seen once. The material sequenced was memory CD4+ T cells from PBMCs. Subset here: CD45RA-negative fraction. The receptors stem from a man aged 18 to 29 in good health. Some clones in this sample may be carry-over from other donors' samples.

The chain combines TRBV10-2 with TRBJ1-4; D is perhaps TRBD1 (6 bases). This CDR3 is 15 amino acids long. V was shortened by 8 bases and J by 8 bases, with 21 bases between the two germline ends. The germline V gene encodes CDR1 WSHSY and CDR2 SAAADI. CDR3 nucleotide sequence: TGCGCCAGCTTCGAACCGGGTTCCACAGGGGAAAAACTGTTTTTT. Amino acid sequence: CASFEPGSTGEKLFF.

The V gene is TRBV28, the J gene TRBJ2-7, with 14 bases aligning to TRBD2. Germline lookup yields CDR1 MDHEN and CDR2 SYDVKM. This CDR3 region has 15 residues. Losses at the gene ends were 6 bases for V and 4 bases for J; bases not matched to a gene: 5. This CDR3 is CASRRGTSGGYEQYF. Here the CDR3 DNA reads TGTGCCAGCAGGCGCGGGACTAGCGGGGGTTACGAGCAGTACTTC. Variable domain in full (rest from reference TRBV28 and TRBJ2-7): DVKVTQSSRYLVKRTGEKVFLECVQDMDHENMFWYRQDPGLGLRLIYFSYDVKMKEKGDIPEGYSVSREKKERFSLILESASTNQTSMYLCASRRGTSGGYEQYFGPGTRLTVT.

V gene TRBV19 combines with J gene TRBJ2-1, with a weak D call TRBD1 (6 bases). The CDR3 has 16 amino acids. Between the trimmed V and J ends, which lost 3 bases and 3 bases, there was a span of 15 bases. The V gene's germline CDR1 is LNHDA and CDR2 SQIVND (reference sequence). The CDR3: CASSIRDKYYYNEQFF. The CDR3 DNA reads as TGTGCCAGTAGTATCCGGGACAAGTATTACTACAATGAGCAGTTCTTC.

This clone was seen a handful of times. This chain joins TRBV27 and TRBJ2-7; 13 nucleotides agree with TRBD2. CDR3 length: 17 amino acids. V lost 2 bases, J lost 3 bases, and 7 bases stayed unmatched. The V gene's germline CDR1 is MNHEY and CDR2 SMNVEV (reference sequence). The CDR3, as DNA: TGTGCCAGCAGTTTACTGGCAGGGACTAGCGGGATCTACGAGCAGTACTTC. This translates into CASSLLAGTSGIYEQYF.

As concerns this clone: The likely explanation is a read error, given a far larger clone one base away. In nucleotides, the CDR3 is TGTGCCAGCAGCTTAGCAGCCTTTAACTATGGCTACACCTTC. Protein product: CASSLAAFNYGYTF. The V and J genes are TRBV7-9 and TRBJ1-2; no reliable D call. V dropped 0 bases and J dropped 1 base, with 6 bases sitting between them. CDR1 is SEHNR, CDR2 FQNEAQ, per germline (reference sequence). This CDR3 is built from 14 residues.

The chain joins TRBV5-1 to TRBJ2-2, with D perhaps matching TRBD2 (6 bases). Germline V gene sequence: CDR1 SGHRS, CDR2 YFSETQ. The CDR3 has 15 residues. Between the trimmed V and J ends, which lost 2 bases and 4 bases, there was a span of 12 bases. The CDR3 DNA sequence: TGCGCCAGCAGCTTTCCGGGGGATTTCACCGGGGAGCTGTTTTTT. Its protein is CASSFPGDFTGELFF.

J is TRBJ2-7 and V is TRBV5-1; the D gene is possibly TRBD2 (5 bases). Germline assignment: CDR1 SGHRS and CDR2 YFSETQ. The CDR3 extends over 14 amino acids. Trimming took 4 bases from V and 6 from J, leaving 17 bases between them. The CDR3 protein is CASSPGEGKREQYF. CDR3 coding DNA: TGCGCCAGCAGCCCCGGGGAAGGGAAGCGCGAGCAGTACTTC.

This clone was counted only a few times. This rearrangement joins TRBV10-3 to TRBJ1-2, with D maybe TRBD1 (6 bases). Germline CDR1 ENHRY, CDR2 SYGVKD. CDR3 length: 14 amino acids. Trimming cost V 6 bases and J 4 bases, with 15 bases left between them. The CDR3 sequence: CAIRLTGFGYGYTF. In DNA form, the CDR3 reads TGTGCCATCAGGCTTACAGGGTTCGGCTATGGCTACACCTTC.

This chain connects TRBV5-6 to TRBJ2-3; perhaps D is TRBD1 or TRBD2 (5 bases each). Trimming stripped 1 base from V and 5 bases from J, with 20 bases between. This CDR3 has 17 residues. The germline CDR1 and CDR2 sequences are SGHDT and YYEEEE. The CDR3 DNA is TGTGCCAGCAGCTTGTTACGGAACACGGGACGCCGAGATACGCAGTATTTT. Translating it yields CASSLLRNTGRRDTQYF. Complete variable domain (other parts from reference TRBV5-6 and TRBJ2-3): DAGVTQSPTHLIKTRGQQVTLRCSPKSGHDTVSWYQQALGQGPQFIFQYYEEEERQRGNFPDRFSGHQFPNYSSELNVNALLLGDSALYLCASSLLRNTGRRDTQYFGPGTRLTVL.

In this sample, this clone turned up a few times. The rearrangement uses TRBV9 and TRBJ1-1; D unclear. Germline loops: CDR1 SGDLS, CDR2 YYNGEE. V was pared by 3 bases and J by 1 base, with 7 bases between. CDR3 size: 13 residues. In DNA form, the CDR3 reads TGTGCCAGCAGCGGTCCCAAGAACACTGAAGCTTTCTTT. Translation: CASSGPKNTEAFF.

This clone was picked up a small number of times. The chain joins TRBV27 to TRBJ2-7; D tentatively fits TRBD1 or TRBD2 (5 bases each). Germline V lookup: CDR1 MNHEY, CDR2 SMNVEV (reference sequence). Trimming took off 7 bases at V and 2 bases at J, with 15 bases between the two ends. The CDR3 is made up of 14 amino acids. CDR3 residues: CASTPGRGTYEQYF. In DNA, the CDR3 is TGTGCCAGCACCCCAGGGAGAGGGACCTACGAGCAGTACTTC.

J is TRBJ1-1 and V is TRBV2, with D tentatively TRBD1 (6 bases). The CDR3 spans 16 residues. The V end lost 4 bases, the J end lost 5 bases, and 20 bases lay between the germline ends. Germline V gene sequence: CDR1 SNHLY, CDR2 FYNNEI. In DNA form, the CDR3 reads TGTGCCAGCAGTGGGGACACCTCCTTAAGGGGGACTGAAGCTTTCTTT. This sequence encodes CASSGDTSLRGTEAFF.

V is TRBV10-3 and J is TRBJ1-1; maybe TRBD1 (5 bases). Germline loops: CDR1 ENHRY, CDR2 SYGVKD. This CDR3 has 11 amino acids. V lost 3 bases and J 10 bases, leaving 9 bases between the germline ends. The CDR3: CAISEIGAAFF. In DNA form, the CDR3 reads TGTGCCATCAGTGAAATTGGGGCAGCTTTCTTT.

The rearrangement uses TRBV7-9 and TRBJ2-7; no firm D call. The V gene lost 5 bases and the J gene lost 2 bases, with 19 bases spanning the gap. Germline loops: CDR1 SEHNR, CDR2 FQNEAQ (reference sequence). This CDR3 spans 16 amino acids. The CDR3 DNA follows: TGTGCCAGCAGCCCTTACGCGGTGGCGGCCCCCTACGAGCAGTACTTC. Amino acids: CASSPYAVAAPYEQYF.

The sample holds one count of this clone. At the DNA level, this CDR3 is encoded by other sequences in the same sample as well. V is TRBV5-1 and J is TRBJ1-1, with 8 nucleotides matching TRBD1. The germline V gene encodes CDR1 SGHRS and CDR2 YFSETQ. The CDR3 is 14 amino acids. J was trimmed by 1 base and V by 5 bases; bases with no gene match: 4. CDR3 region: CASSGQGGNTEAFF. The CDR3 coding sequence is TGCGCCAGCAGTGGACAGGGCGGGAACACTGAAGCTTTCTTT.

This clone was seen just once. The genes are TRBV11-1 and TRBJ2-1; 7 nucleotides match TRBD1. CDR1 is SGHAT, CDR2 FQDESV, per germline (reference sequence). The CDR3 sequence is 14 residues long. Unmatched junction bases numbered 7, after V lost 2 bases and J lost 9 bases. CDR3 amino acids: CASSLKRQGVEQFF. CDR3 DNA: TGTGCCAGCAGCTTAAAAAGGCAGGGGGTTGAGCAGTTCTTC.

This chain joins TRBV4-1 and TRBJ2-7; 12 bases line up with TRBD2. Looked up from germline, CDR1 is MGHRA and CDR2 is YSYEKL. Trimming cost V 2 bases and J 4 bases; bases outside gene matches: 6. The CDR3 contains 16 residues. Here the CDR3 DNA reads TGCGCCAGCAGCCAACCCACTAGCGGGAGGCAGTACGAGCAGTACTTC. This encodes CASSQPTSGRQYEQYF.

The chain combines TRBV7-9 with TRBJ1-4; D is unresolved. Deletions cut 8 bases from V and 3 bases from J, with 10 bases between. The germline V gene encodes CDR1 SEHNR and CDR2 FQNEAQ (reference sequence). The CDR3 has 13 amino acids. CDR3 region: CASRRAANEKLFF. CDR3 coding DNA: TGTGCCAGCCGAAGGGCTGCTAATGAAAAACTGTTTTTT.

For this clone: This may stem from a read error, because a much larger clone lies one nucleotide away. This CDR3 is also generated by other DNA sequences in the sample. The V call is TRBV5-1, the J call TRBJ1-1, with a weak D call TRBD1 (5 bases). The germline V and J ends were trimmed by 0 bases and 1 base, with 7 bases remaining between them. This CDR3 contains 14 residues. CDR1 SGHRS and CDR2 YFSETQ come from the germline V gene. The CDR3 region has the DNA TGCGCCAGCAGCTTGGACAGGCCGAACACTGAAGCTTTCTTT. Translated: CASSLDRPNTEAFF.

The chain combines TRBV7-6 with TRBJ2-4; maybe TRBD1 (5 bases). The CDR3 is made up of 16 amino acids. Trimming took 3 bases from V and 0 from J, leaving 12 bases between them. Germline V gene lookup returns CDR1 SGHVS and CDR2 FNYEAQ. The CDR3 loop reads CASSFPPGLAKNIQYF. CDR3 nucleotide sequence: TGTGCCAGCAGCTTTCCCCCAGGGCTAGCCAAAAACATTCAGTACTTC.

The J gene is TRBJ2-5, the V gene TRBV4-1; the match to TRBD2 covers 9 bases. Germline V gene lookup returns CDR1 MGHRA and CDR2 YSYEKL. The CDR3 is made up of 16 amino acids. Trimming cost V 4 bases and J 4 bases; bases outside gene matches: 10. Here the CDR3 reads CASSPSQAGGAETQYF. CDR3 DNA sequence: TGCGCCAGCAGCCCTTCGCAGGCGGGAGGGGCAGAGACCCAGTACTTC.